This TCR beta chain is from a study of T cell responses to AZD1222 COVID-19 vaccine (TCRdb year 2021). In terms of the full investigation: AZD1222 recipients with second doses at about 4 weeks or about 12 weeks were pooled, because spike-specific TCR depth and breadth did not differ between schedules. A total of 233 trial participants underwent TCR sequencing, of whom nearly 210 had received two doses of AZD1222 and 26 had received two doses of the MenACWY control vaccine. Trial participants were enrolled into age subgroups of 18-55, 56-69 and 70-plus years, which contained around 150, 29 and 61 TCR-sequenced participants, respectively. The paper's findings and limits, for the study overall: Because no samples from the day 14 peak response were available, repertoires could be characterized only after the peak T cell response. In the small 56-69-year group, the increase in depth fell short of significance, most likely because of low power. Most participants were white British and females outnumbered males, and the authors suggested that clonal diversity may have been underestimated. Vaccine-associated CD4 TCRs spanned the whole spike protein, with dominant responses in regions 160-218 and 743-854. Epitopes outside the regions mutated in the B.1.351 and B.1.1.7 variants were reportedly recognized by nearly half of the unique spike-specific TCRs. Conclusions about previously exposed vaccinees are limited because only six or seven AZD1222 recipients were SARS-CoV-2 seropositive at baseline. After two AZD1222 doses, both the breadth and the depth of spike-specific TCRs were significantly higher than at day 0 and than in MenACWY recipients.

In its sample, this clone was seen once. No cognate antigen has been identified for it. Per-nucleotide qualities are absent, and no much larger clonotype sits a single base away. The sample's time point label is to be understood as: baseline before first vaccination. The vaccinee samples were drawn from two UK trials, COV001 and COV002, one of which was a single-blind randomized controlled phase 2/3 trial testing AZD1222 (ChAdOx1 nCoV-19) in healthy adults. For TCRbeta chain sequencing, PBMC samples were collected from trial participants at day 0 and at day 28 after the second dose. V sheds 5 bases and J sheds 4 bases, leaving 11 bases between their ends. Including the terminal cysteine and phenylalanine, the CDR3 comprises 13 residues. The retained sequence is limited to the CDR3, 39 bases, with the frame set at the first base. For CDR1 and CDR2, the germline V gene (reference sequence) lists MNHEY and SMNVEV.

The CDR3 regions of human TCRbeta chains were analyzed by immunosequencing. As for how the authors treated the data: Repertoire TCRs were checked for matches against a reference library of SARS-CoV-2-specific TCRs that had been generated using the MIRA antigen-specificity platform. Breadth meant the fraction of unique TCRs that were SARS-CoV-2-associated, whereas depth meant the fraction of total T cells that were SARS-CoV-2-associated. Each spike-specific TCR was assigned to its reactive spike region and to a CD4 or CD8 class using the MIRA data. Log10-transformed breadth and depth values were compared by one-way ANOVA with Sidak's multiple comparisons tests. TCRdb holds this immuneACCESS table with in-frame rearrangements only. Some clones are missing; in checked studies, unresolved V genes explain under half, and the rest has no known cause. V, J and clone size were drawn from that table, and D and trimming were deduced from the DNA. The sample table records approximately 140,000 clones; under 95% of these occur just once. About 3.2% of the sample is held by the ten biggest clonotypes.

The source of this sequence is an adult in good health. Source: peripheral blood, taken on day 0 of AZD1222 vaccination. Recombination linked TRBV27 to TRBJ1-2; a confident D gene designation cannot be given. The nucleotide sequence reads TGTGCCAGCAGTCCACATGTGGCCTATGGCTACACCTTC. Translated, this gives CASSPHVAYGYTF.